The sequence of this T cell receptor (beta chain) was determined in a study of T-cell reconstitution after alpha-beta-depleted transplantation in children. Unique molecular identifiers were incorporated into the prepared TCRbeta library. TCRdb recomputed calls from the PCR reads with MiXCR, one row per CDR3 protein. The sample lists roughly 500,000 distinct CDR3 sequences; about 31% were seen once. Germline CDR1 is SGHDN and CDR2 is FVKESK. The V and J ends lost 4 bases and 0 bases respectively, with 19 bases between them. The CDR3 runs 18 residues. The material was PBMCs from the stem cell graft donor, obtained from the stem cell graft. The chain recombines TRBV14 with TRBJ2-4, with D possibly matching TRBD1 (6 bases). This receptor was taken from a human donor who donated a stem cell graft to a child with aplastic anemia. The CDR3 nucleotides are TGTGCCAGCAGCCCGGGGACACAGGATCTACTAGCCAAAAACATTCAGTACTTC. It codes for CASSPGTQDLLAKNIQYF.